The 26 T cell receptor beta chains below were found in one sample sequenced in a study of T cell responses to AZD1222 COVID-19 vaccine. TCRdb's copy holds only in-frame clones and misses some; the assay was immunoSEQ multiplex PCR. The sample yields fewer than 90,000 clones, about nine tenths seen once. Material: peripheral blood, obtained 28 days after the second AZD1222 dose. Source of these receptors: an adult who received the AZD1222 COVID-19 vaccine.

This sequence joins TRBV6-1 and TRBJ1-2, with no clear D. The CDR3 spans 13 residues. Looked up from germline, CDR1 is MNHNS and CDR2 is SASEGT. Trimming pared 1 base from V and 5 bases from J, leaving 8 bases between. CDR3 amino acids: CASSEVSEYGYTF. DNA of the CDR3: TGTGCCAGCAGTGAAGTTTCGGAATATGGCTACACCTTC.

The chain is built from TRBV6-5 and TRBJ1-1; D is undetermined. Germline values: CDR1 MNHEY, CDR2 SVGAGI. Trimming took 2 bases from V and 1 from J, leaving 14 bases between them. This CDR3 has 16 residues. Written as DNA, the CDR3 is TGTGCCAGCAGTTACCCCCGCGGTAGAGAGAACACTGAAGCTTTCTTT. This sequence encodes CASSYPRGRENTEAFF.

Only a few counts were recorded for this clone. The rearrangement uses TRBV11-2 and TRBJ1-3; D not resolved. The CDR3 length is 13 residues. CDR1 is SGHAT, CDR2 FQNNGV, per germline. The V and J ends lost 5 bases and 2 bases respectively, with 7 bases between them. For the CDR3, the DNA is TGTGCCAGCAGCGCGTGGCCTGGAAACACCATATATTTT. Translating it yields CASSAWPGNTIYF. Drawing the rest from reference TRBV11-2 and TRBJ1-3, the complete variable domain is EAGVAQSPRYKIIEKRQSVAFWCNPISGHATLYWYQQILGQGPKLLIQFQNNGVVDDSQLPKDRFSAERLKGVDSTLKIQPAKLEDSAVYLCASSAWPGNTIYFGEGSWLTVV.

This clone was counted only a few times. The CDR3 bases are TGTGCCAGCAGTGAATTGGAGGGGGGCTATTACGAGCAGTACTTC. It encodes CASSELEGGYYEQYF. This chain joins TRBV2 and TRBJ2-7, with D perhaps given as TRBD1 or TRBD2 (6 bases each). Germline V gene data show CDR1 as SNHLY and CDR2 as FYNNEI. The CDR3 contains 15 residues. Trimming removed 2 bases at V and 4 bases at J, with 15 bases between.

The chain employs TRBV4-1 and TRBJ2-3, with 9 bases identical to TRBD2. With V trimmed by 1 base and J by 5 bases, 10 bases remained unmatched. From germline, CDR1 is MGHRA and CDR2 YSYEKL. This CDR3 comprises 17 residues. The CDR3 coding sequence is TGCGCCAGCAGCCAAGGGGGGACTAGCTCGAACCTAGATACGCAGTATTTT. The encoded protein is CASSQGGTSSNLDTQYF.

The chain uses TRBV5-1 and TRBJ1-6, with no clear D. The CDR3 runs 14 residues. V dropped 4 bases and J dropped 6 bases, with 11 bases sitting between them. Germline V gene sequence: CDR1 SGHRS, CDR2 YFSETQ. Here the CDR3 DNA reads TGCGCCAGCAGCCCGGTCCACTTTAATTCACCCCTCCACTTT. Translation gives CASSPVHFNSPLHF.

The V gene is TRBV28, the J gene TRBJ2-7, with D possibly being TRBD1 (5 bases). The germline gives CDR1 MDHEN, CDR2 SYDVKM. The CDR3 runs to 16 residues. The V end lost 7 bases, the J end lost 0 bases, and 19 bases lay between the germline ends. This CDR3 reads CASTTYRGSRSYEQYF. The CDR3 region has the DNA TGTGCCAGCACCACTTATAGGGGTAGCCGCTCCTACGAGCAGTACTTC.

The CDR3 region is CASSLGGGLSTDTQYF. The CDR3 bases are TGTGCCAGCAGCTTAGGTGGGGGACTAAGCACAGATACGCAGTATTTT. V gene TRBV11-3 combines with J gene TRBJ2-3, with 7 bases fitting TRBD2. V lost 1 base and J lost 0; bases outside the gene matches: 4. Germline values: CDR1 SGHNT, CDR2 YENEEA. The CDR3 has 16 amino acids.

This clone was observed a handful of times. The CDR3 DNA sequence: TGTGCCAGCAGTTACCGCCGGGACTACCAAGAGACCCAGTACTTC. This translates into CASSYRRDYQETQYF. V is TRBV6-7 and J is TRBJ2-5; perhaps TRBD2 as D (6 bases). TRBV6-7 is an ORF for which the function is uncertain. V was trimmed by 2 bases and J by 0 bases, leaving 10 bases between them. The CDR3 consists of 15 residues.

This chain connects TRBV27 to TRBJ2-5, with 9 bases identical to TRBD2. The CDR3 is 15 amino acids. V shed 5 bases and J 5 bases; nucleotides not matched to a gene: 9. Germline V gives CDR1 MNHEY, CDR2 SMNVEV (reference sequence). CDR3 sequence: CASSTPTSGSETQYF. The DNA of the CDR3 is TGTGCCAGCAGTACCCCGACTAGCGGCTCGGAGACCCAGTACTTC.

This clone has only a few counts. The V call is TRBV11-3, the J call TRBJ2-1; D might be TRBD1 or TRBD2, each matching 5 bases. The CDR3 has 14 amino acids. The germline gives CDR1 SGHNT, CDR2 YENEEA. Trimming left V 6 bases short and J 10 bases short, with 19 bases between. The CDR3 protein is CASSFGGPQAEQFF. The CDR3 coding sequence is TGTGCCAGCAGTTTTGGGGGACCTCAGGCGGAGCAGTTCTTC.

This clone is a singleton in its sample. The chain links TRBV7-8 to TRBJ2-6, with TRBD2 matching over 14 bases. Germline assignment: CDR1 SGHVS and CDR2 FQNEAQ. V was pared by 5 bases and J by 2 bases, with 11 bases of the junction left unmatched. CDR3 length: 20 residues. CDR3 bases: TGTGCCAGCAGCGCGCACCTCGGGACTAGCGGGAGACCTGGGGCCAACGTCCTGACTTTC. As protein: CASSAHLGTSGRPGANVLTF.

The chain employs TRBV23-1 and TRBJ2-4; D is unresolved. TRBV23-1 is reported as an ORF; its role is uncertain. This CDR3 contains 15 residues. Trimming shortened V by 8 bases and J by 0 bases, and 14 bases separated the two germline ends. The CDR3 spells CASFPPILAKNIQYF. The CDR3 DNA reads as TGCGCCAGCTTCCCCCCAATACTAGCCAAAAACATTCAGTACTTC.

The genes are TRBV5-1 and TRBJ2-5, with D maybe TRBD1 (6 bases). Looked up from germline, CDR1 is SGHRS and CDR2 is YFSETQ. The CDR3 has 16 residues. Trimming removed 4 bases from V and 3 bases from J, with 19 bases in between. This CDR3 is CASSRPMTGSKETQYF. CDR3 bases: TGCGCCAGCAGCCGCCCTATGACAGGCTCCAAAGAGACCCAGTACTTC. The whole variable domain, filled in from reference TRBV5-1 and TRBJ2-5, reads KAGVTQTPRYLIKTRGQQVTLSCSPISGHRSVSWYQQTPGQGLQFLFEYFSETQRNKGNFPGRFSGRQFSNSRSEMNVSTLELGDSALYLCASSRPMTGSKETQYFGPGTRLLVL.

J is TRBJ2-3 and V is TRBV11-1, with D unclear. The germline V gene has CDR1 SGHAT and CDR2 FQDESV (reference sequence). V was shortened by 3 bases and J by 2 bases, with 12 bases between the two germline ends. The CDR3 is 15 amino acids. This chain's CDR3 is CASSFSTQDTDTQYF. For the CDR3, the DNA is TGTGCCAGCAGCTTTTCGACTCAAGACACAGATACGCAGTATTTT.

The genes are TRBV5-4 and TRBJ2-3; D is perhaps TRBD1 (6 bases). Between the trimmed V and J ends, which lost 4 bases and 6 bases, there was a span of 15 bases. The germline V gene encodes CDR1 SGHNT and CDR2 YYREEE (reference sequence). This CDR3 region has 14 residues. The CDR3 region is CASSLQGIRDTQYF. DNA of the CDR3: TGTGCCAGCAGCCTCCAGGGGATCCGCGATACGCAGTATTTT.

The chain couples TRBV28 to TRBJ1-1; D remains unclear. Trimming stripped 7 bases from V and 0 bases from J, with 9 bases between. The CDR3 is 13 amino acids. CDR1 is MDHEN, CDR2 SYDVKM, per germline. CDR3 region: CASNIRVNTEAFF. The CDR3 DNA sequence: TGTGCCAGCAACATCAGAGTGAACACTGAAGCTTTCTTT.

This clone was found once. The CDR3 is CASSEGNEQYF. CDR3 DNA sequence: TGTGCCAGCAGTGAAGGAAACGAGCAGTACTTC. The chain employs TRBV6-1 and TRBJ2-7; D not certain. Trimming took 1 base from V and 5 from J, leaving 3 bases between them. The CDR3 runs to 11 residues. The germline V gene encodes CDR1 MNHNS and CDR2 SASEGT.

J is TRBJ1-5 and V is TRBV5-6; weak D call: TRBD1 (5 bases). The CDR3 runs to 15 residues. Looked up from germline, CDR1 is SGHDT and CDR2 is YYEEEE. V lost 0 bases and J 8 bases, leaving 15 bases between the germline ends. The CDR3 protein is CASSLGTGPREPQHF. DNA for the CDR3: TGTGCCAGCAGCTTGGGAACCGGGCCCAGGGAGCCCCAGCATTTT. Complete variable domain (other parts from reference TRBV5-6 and TRBJ1-5): DAGVTQSPTHLIKTRGQQVTLRCSPKSGHDTVSWYQQALGQGPQFIFQYYEEEERQRGNFPDRFSGHQFPNYSSELNVNALLLGDSALYLCASSLGTGPREPQHFGDGTRLSIL.

This chain connects TRBV5-4 to TRBJ1-4, with a weak D call TRBD1 (6 bases). The germline V gene has CDR1 SGHNT and CDR2 YYREEE (reference sequence). CDR3 length equals 15 residues. Trimming removed 3 bases at V and 9 bases at J, with 18 bases between. CDR3 coding DNA: TGTGCCAGCAGCTCGGCGGGGACATCGGTAAAAAAACTGTTTTTT. As protein: CASSSAGTSVKKLFF.

The V gene is TRBV21-1, the J gene TRBJ1-2. TRBV21-1 is listed as a pseudogene. CDR3 length equals 12 residues. CDR3 DNA: TGTGCCAGCAGCAAAGCCCGATATGGCTACACCTTC. Protein: CASSKARYGYTF.

The chain couples TRBV6-5 to TRBJ1-4; D possibly corresponds to TRBD1 (6 bases). Deletions cut 0 bases from V and 4 bases from J, with 9 bases between. The CDR3 consists of 15 residues. The germline V gene encodes CDR1 MNHEY and CDR2 SVGAGI. CDR3 protein: CASSYSGQLNEKLFF. The DNA for the CDR3 is TGTGCCAGCAGTTACTCTGGACAGCTTAATGAAAAACTGTTTTTT.

The chain has TRBV6-2 or TRBV6-3 and TRBJ2-7; D gene uncertain. The V gene lost 2 bases and the J gene lost 3 bases, with 5 bases spanning the gap. The germline gives CDR1 MNHEY, CDR2 SVGEGT. This CDR3 is built from 12 residues. The CDR3 here is CASSYDGYEQYF. CDR3 in DNA: TGTGCCAGCAGTTACGATGGCTACGAGCAGTACTTC.

J is TRBJ1-5 and V is TRBV4-1, with D perhaps TRBD1 (5 bases). V lost 1 base, J lost 11 bases, and 27 bases lay in between. The CDR3 loop spans 18 amino acids. CDR1 is MGHRA and CDR2 is YSYEKL in the germline V gene. For the CDR3, the DNA is TGCGCCAGCAGCCAAGTAGGGACCCAGGATTCCCGAGGGTCAGCCCAGCATTTT. Its protein is CASSQVGTQDSRGSAQHF.

This chain uses TRBV6-5 with TRBJ2-2; 7 bases are a match to TRBD2. Losses at the gene ends were 11 bases for V and 3 bases for J; bases not matched to a gene: 12. Germline V gene data show CDR1 as MNHEY and CDR2 as SVGAGI. This CDR3 is 15 amino acids long. CDR3: CAAATGRADTGELFF. CDR3 sequence (DNA): TGTGCCGCCGCTACGGGGAGGGCGGACACCGGGGAGCTGTTTTTT.

This chain uses TRBV27 with TRBJ1-4, with D possibly being TRBD1 (6 bases). Per the germline V gene, CDR1 is MNHEY and CDR2 is SMNVEV (reference sequence). V lost 4 bases to trimming and J lost 5 bases, with 14 bases between them. The CDR3 is 15 residues long. The DNA for the CDR3 is TGTGCCAGCAGTTCGTACAGGGCGGGGAATGAAAAACTGTTTTTT. It encodes CASSSYRAGNEKLFF.